The 19 T cell receptor beta chains below all came from one sample that was sequenced in a study of T cells in tumors after PD-1 blockade. Data came from immunoSEQ multiplex PCR; TCRdb stores just in-frame clones and leaves some out. The sample lists tens of thousands of clones, under 80% occurring once. The input for sequencing was PBMCs, taken after anti-PD-1 treatment. Source of these receptors: a human donor with basal cell carcinoma.

V usage is TRBV5-6 and J usage is TRBJ2-7; D unclear. CDR3 length: 11 residues. Germline CDR1 SGHDT, CDR2 YYEEEE. V was pared by 0 bases and J by 5 bases, with 3 bases between. The CDR3: CASSLGDEQYF. The DNA of the CDR3 is TGTGCCAGCAGCTTGGGGGACGAGCAGTACTTC. Variable domain in full (rest from reference TRBV5-6 and TRBJ2-7): DAGVTQSPTHLIKTRGQQVTLRCSPKSGHDTVSWYQQALGQGPQFIFQYYEEEERQRGNFPDRFSGHQFPNYSSELNVNALLLGDSALYLCASSLGDEQYFGPGTRLTVT.

This chain links TRBV19 with TRBJ2-5; no clear D. Per the germline V gene, CDR1 is LNHDA and CDR2 is SQIVND (reference sequence). The CDR3 loop spans 13 amino acids. The germline V and J ends were trimmed by 0 bases and 4 bases, with 6 bases remaining between them. This CDR3 reads CASSIDPSETQYF. The CDR3 DNA reads TGTGCCAGTAGTATAGATCCTTCAGAGACCCAGTACTTC.

V usage is TRBV18 and J usage is TRBJ2-7, with 12 nucleotides matching TRBD2. The CDR3 runs 17 residues. With 0 bases clipped from V and 4 bases from J, the junction kept 7 bases outside the gene matches. Germline CDR1 is KGHSH and CDR2 is LQKENI. The CDR3, as DNA: TGTGCCAGCTCACCACCGTCTAGCGGGGGGGCCATGTACGAGCAGTACTTC. Protein sequence: CASSPPSSGGAMYEQYF.

With respect to this clone: This CDR3 is also generated by other DNA sequences in the sample. The CDR3: CASSRDSLNEQFF. CDR3 sequence (DNA): TGTGCCAGCAGCCGAGACAGTCTGAATGAGCAGTTCTTC. J is TRBJ2-1 and V is TRBV5-5; a possible D gene is TRBD1 (5 bases). This CDR3 is built from 13 residues. The ends were cut back, 4 bases at V and 7 bases at J, with 12 bases in the middle. Per germline, CDR1 SGHKS and CDR2 YYEKEE (reference sequence).

This clone was observed a single time. The chain carries TRBV7-6 and TRBJ1-2, with D unclear. V lost 4 bases, J lost 3 bases, and 15 bases lay in between. CDR1 and CDR2 (germline): SGHVS, FNYEAQ. This CDR3 has 15 residues. CDR3 in DNA: TGTGCCAGCAGCTCCAGACAAAGCGGGGACTATGGCTACACCTTC. This translates into CASSSRQSGDYGYTF.

This chain links TRBV30 with TRBJ2-2; no reliable D call. The V and J ends lost 5 bases and 2 bases respectively, with 9 bases between them. This CDR3 has 13 residues. Germline CDR1 and CDR2: GTSNPN and SVGIG (reference sequence). The CDR3 region has the DNA TGTGCCTGGTGGCTACCCAACACCGGGGAGCTGTTTTTT. Protein sequence: CAWWLPNTGELFF.

The V and J genes are TRBV6-6 and TRBJ2-2; D is ambiguous. The CDR3 consists of 12 residues. The V gene lost 7 bases and the J gene lost 1 base, with 4 bases spanning the gap. Germline V gene sequence: CDR1 MNHNY, CDR2 SVGAGI (reference sequence). This chain's CDR3 is CASNRNTGELFF. CDR3 bases: TGTGCCAGCAACAGGAACACCGGGGAGCTGTTTTTT.

V is TRBV11-2 and J is TRBJ1-4; weak D call: TRBD1 (6 bases). Trimming stripped 0 bases from V and 7 bases from J, with 24 bases between. Germline values: CDR1 SGHAT, CDR2 FQNNGV. The length of the CDR3 is 19 residues. The CDR3, as DNA: TGTGCCAGCAGCTTAGATTCCCATGGGGCAGGGGTATGGGGTGAAAAACTGTTTTTT. It yields the protein CASSLDSHGAGVWGEKLFF.

A few counts support this clone. The gene calls are TRBV3-1 (or the pseudogene TRBV3-2) and TRBJ2-7; 10 bases match TRBD1. Looked up from germline, CDR1 is LGHDT and CDR2 is YNNKEL (reference sequence). The J segment lost 0 bases and the V segment lost 8 bases, leaving 1 base of the junction unmatched. The CDR3 extends over 13 amino acids. Here the CDR3 reads CASGQGGSYEQYF. The DNA of the CDR3 is TGTGCCAGCGGACAGGGGGGCTCCTACGAGCAGTACTTC.

The genes are TRBV21-1 and TRBJ1-5; the table gives TRBD1 as D, unverified against the DNA. TRBV21-1 is noted as a pseudogene. The CDR3 loop spans 13 amino acids. The CDR3 loop reads CASTSQGYQPQHF. CDR3 nucleotides: TGTGCCAGCACCTCACAGGGGTATCAGCCCCAGCATTTT.

The chain joins TRBV11-3 to TRBJ2-5, with D possibly matching TRBD2 (5 bases). The CDR3 contains 13 residues. CDR1 and CDR2 from the germline V gene are SGHNT and YENEEA. Trimming removed 2 bases at V and 5 bases at J, with 9 bases between. The CDR3 sequence: CASSLNSAETQYF. CDR3 coding DNA: TGTGCCAGCAGCTTAAATAGCGCGGAGACCCAGTACTTC. The full variable domain, with the rest looked up from reference TRBV11-3 and TRBJ2-5, is EAGVVQSPRYKIIEKKQPVAFWCNPISGHNTLYWYLQNLGQGPELLIRYENEEAVDDSQLPKDRFSAERLKGVDSTLKIQPAELGDSAVYLCASSLNSAETQYFGPGTRLLVL.

The rearrangement joins TRBV7-2 to TRBJ2-6; D is unresolved. V lost 5 bases and J 4 bases, leaving 9 bases between the germline ends. The CDR3 is 14 amino acids. CDR1 is SGHTA and CDR2 is FQGNSA in the germline V gene. DNA of the CDR3: TGTGCCAGCAGCCCCGTTGCCGGGGCCAACGTCCTGACTTTC. Translating gives CASSPVAGANVLTF.

The V call is TRBV25-1, the J call TRBJ2-1, with D perhaps matching TRBD1 (6 bases). The CDR3 covers 15 residues. The V gene's germline CDR1 is MGHDK and CDR2 SYGVNS. V gave up 2 bases and J gave up 9 bases, with 17 bases separating them. As DNA, the CDR3 is TGTGCCAGCAGTGAAAGCTCAGGGGTTGTCCGTGAGCAGTTCTTC. Translated, it gives CASSESSGVVREQFF.

The V and J genes are TRBV7-9 and TRBJ2-7, with D possibly TRBD2 on 6 matching bases. Germline CDR1 and CDR2: SEHNR and FQNEAQ (reference sequence). The CDR3 has 14 residues. V was pared by 3 bases and J by 1 base, with 10 bases between. The CDR3 sequence: CASSFGGASYEQYF. The CDR3 nucleotides are TGTGCCAGCAGCTTTGGAGGGGCATCCTACGAGCAGTACTTC.

This rearrangement joins TRBV5-1 to TRBJ2-3, with 13 nucleotides matching TRBD2. Germline CDR1 reads SGHRS; CDR2 reads YFSETQ. Germline trimming cut 4 bases from V and 3 bases from J; bases unmatched to any gene: 14. This CDR3 has 19 residues. The CDR3 coding sequence is TGCGCCAGCAGCAACCCCTCACTAGCGGGGGGGAGAGAGACAGATACGCAGTATTTT. It codes for CASSNPSLAGGRETDTQYF.

The chain has TRBV19 and TRBJ2-7; no firm D call. CDR1 LNHDA and CDR2 SQIVND come from the germline V gene (reference sequence). Trimming removed 3 bases from V and 3 bases from J, with 15 bases in between. This CDR3 has 15 residues. CDR3 protein: CASSISETPRYEQYF. CDR3 DNA sequence: TGTGCCAGTAGTATCTCGGAGACTCCCCGCTACGAGCAGTACTTC.

The chain is built from TRBV7-9 and TRBJ1-5, with D possibly TRBD1 on 6 matching bases. Germline V gives CDR1 SEHNR, CDR2 FQNEAQ (reference sequence). CDR3 length: 14 amino acids. V was pared by 3 bases and J by 3 bases, with 9 bases between. CDR3 DNA sequence: TGTGCCAGCAGCTTTGGACAGCTCAATCAGCCCCAGCATTTT. This encodes CASSFGQLNQPQHF.

The rearrangement links TRBV7-9 to TRBJ2-5; 8 bases are a match to TRBD2. Losses at the gene ends were 2 bases for V and 4 bases for J; bases not matched to a gene: 6. CDR1 is SEHNR, CDR2 FQNEAQ, per germline (reference sequence). The CDR3 contains 15 residues. CDR3 sequence: CASSLPKSGGETQYF. CDR3 bases: TGTGCCAGCAGCTTACCCAAGAGCGGGGGAGAGACCCAGTACTTC.

The gene calls are TRBV30 and TRBJ1-2, with D maybe TRBD1 (6 bases). The CDR3 contains 13 residues. CDR1 and CDR2 (germline): GTSNPN, SVGIG (reference sequence). V was trimmed by 1 base and J by 4 bases, leaving 10 bases between them. For the CDR3, the DNA is TGTGCCTGGAGTGGCCAGGGGACCTATGGCTACACCTTC. This translates into CAWSGQGTYGYTF. The entire variable domain, with the rest obtained from reference TRBV30 and TRBJ1-2, is as follows: SQTIHQWPATLVQPVGSPLSLECTVEGTSNPNLYWYRQAAGRGLQLLFYSVGIGQISSEVPQNLSASRPQDRQFILSSKKLLLSDSGFYLCAWSGQGTYGYTFGSGTRLTVV.